The clone carrying this T cell receptor (beta chain) was seen at least ten times. Its target is unknown. TCRdb ran MiXCR on the 5' RACE reads and lists one entry per CDR3 protein. The sample contains roughly 70,000 distinct CDR3 sequences, approximately 15% of which appear only once. The trim removed 4 bases at V and 3 bases at J, leaving 10 bases unmatched. CDR1 SGDLS and CDR2 YYNGEE come from the germline V gene. This CDR3 has 16 amino acids. This sample was taken from a study of T-cell memory formation after mild COVID-19. Findings and limits, study-wide: Mainly CM and EM harbored the contracting CD4+ clones; mainly EMRA harbored the CD8+ ones. Clones shrinking between day 15 and 85 showed a balanced CD4/CD8 split, and those that grew later tilted toward CD4+. Among clones peaking at day 37 in the second wave, SARS-CoV-2 specificity remained unconfirmed.

The chain recombines TRBV9 with TRBJ2-1, with 7 bases aligning to TRBD2. The source of this sequence is an adult woman who had mild COVID-19 (a few samples of this study predate the infection). Cell type and time point are not known. Source material: PBMCs or a T cell subset sorted from them (not recorded which). This CDR3 is CASSPDWAGVYNEQFF. In DNA form, the CDR3 reads TGTGCCAGCAGCCCGGACTGGGCGGGAGTCTACAATGAGCAGTTCTTC.